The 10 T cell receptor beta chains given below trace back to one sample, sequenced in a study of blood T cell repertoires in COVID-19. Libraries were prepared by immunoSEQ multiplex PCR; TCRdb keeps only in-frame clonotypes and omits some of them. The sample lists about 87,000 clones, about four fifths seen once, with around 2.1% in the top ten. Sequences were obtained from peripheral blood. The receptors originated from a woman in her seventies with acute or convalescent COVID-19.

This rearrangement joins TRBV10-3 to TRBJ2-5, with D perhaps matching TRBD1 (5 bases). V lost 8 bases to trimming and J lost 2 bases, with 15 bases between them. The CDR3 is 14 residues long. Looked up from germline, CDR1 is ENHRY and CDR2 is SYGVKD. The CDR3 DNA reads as TGTGCCATCCGAGAGGACACCGTACAAGAGACCCAGTACTTC. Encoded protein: CAIREDTVQETQYF.

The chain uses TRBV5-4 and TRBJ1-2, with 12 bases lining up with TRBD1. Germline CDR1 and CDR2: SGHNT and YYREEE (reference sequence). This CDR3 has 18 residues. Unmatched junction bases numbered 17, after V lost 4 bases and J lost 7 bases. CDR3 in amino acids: CASSESGTGGGSVFGYTF. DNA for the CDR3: TGTGCCAGCAGCGAGAGCGGGACAGGGGGCGGATCGGTATTTGGCTACACCTTC.

CDR3 coding DNA: TGTGCCAGCAGTCCCAGACAGGACTATGGCTACACCTTC. Translation gives CASSPRQDYGYTF. V is TRBV2 and J is TRBJ1-2; a possible D gene is TRBD1 (6 bases). V lost 5 bases and J lost 3, with 10 bases in between. Germline CDR1 reads SNHLY; CDR2 reads FYNNEI. The CDR3 runs 13 residues. Full variable domain (remainder filled in from reference TRBV2 and TRBJ1-2): EPEVTQTPSHQVTQMGQEVILRCVPISNHLYFYWYRQILGQKVEFLVSFYNNEISEKSEIFDDQFSVERPDGSNFTLKIRSTKLEDSAMYFCASSPRQDYGYTFGSGTRLTVV.

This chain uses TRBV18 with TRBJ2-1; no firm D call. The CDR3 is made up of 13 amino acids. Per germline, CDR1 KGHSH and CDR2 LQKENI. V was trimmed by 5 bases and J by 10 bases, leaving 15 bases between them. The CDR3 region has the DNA TGTGCCAGCTCAGAAGCAGTAGCCCAGGAGCAGTTCTTC. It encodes CASSEAVAQEQFF. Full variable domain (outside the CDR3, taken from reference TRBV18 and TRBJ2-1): NAGVMQNPRHLVRRRGQEARLRCSPMKGHSHVYWYRQLPEEGLKFMVYLQKENIIDESGMPKERFSAEFPKEGPSILRIQQVVRGDSAAYFCASSEAVAQEQFFGPGTRLTVL.

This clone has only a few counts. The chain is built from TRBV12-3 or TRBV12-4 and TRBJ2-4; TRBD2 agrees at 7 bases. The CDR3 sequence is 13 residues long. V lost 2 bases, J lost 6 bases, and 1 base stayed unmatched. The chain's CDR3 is CASSLRLANIQYF. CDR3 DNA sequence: TGTGCCAGCAGTTTAAGACTAGCAAACATTCAGTACTTC.

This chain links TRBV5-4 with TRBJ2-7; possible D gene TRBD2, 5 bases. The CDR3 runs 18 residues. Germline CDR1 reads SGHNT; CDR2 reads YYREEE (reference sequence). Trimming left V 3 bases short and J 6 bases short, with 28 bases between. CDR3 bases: TGTGCCAGCAGCTCTTCCCGGGTACTCAGGACCCGGGGTCTCGAGCAGTACTTC. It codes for CASSSSRVLRTRGLEQYF.

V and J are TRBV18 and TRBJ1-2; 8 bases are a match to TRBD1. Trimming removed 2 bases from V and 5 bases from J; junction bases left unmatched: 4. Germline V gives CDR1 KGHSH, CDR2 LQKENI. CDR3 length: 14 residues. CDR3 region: CASSPNQGAYGYTF. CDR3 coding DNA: TGTGCCAGCTCACCAAATCAGGGGGCATATGGCTACACCTTC.

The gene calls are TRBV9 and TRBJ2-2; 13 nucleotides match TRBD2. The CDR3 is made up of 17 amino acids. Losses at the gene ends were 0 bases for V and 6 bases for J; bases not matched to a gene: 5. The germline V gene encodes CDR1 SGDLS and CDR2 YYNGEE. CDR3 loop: CASSVVGTSGGAGELFF. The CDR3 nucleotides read TGTGCCAGCAGCGTAGTAGGAACTAGCGGGGGGGCCGGGGAGCTGTTTTTT.

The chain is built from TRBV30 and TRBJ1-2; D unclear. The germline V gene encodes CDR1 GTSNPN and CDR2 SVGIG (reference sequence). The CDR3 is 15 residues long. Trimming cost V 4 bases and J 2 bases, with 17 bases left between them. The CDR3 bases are TGTGCCTGGAAGAAGTGGAGTTCCTTCAACTATGGCTACACCTTC. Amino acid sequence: CAWKKWSSFNYGYTF.

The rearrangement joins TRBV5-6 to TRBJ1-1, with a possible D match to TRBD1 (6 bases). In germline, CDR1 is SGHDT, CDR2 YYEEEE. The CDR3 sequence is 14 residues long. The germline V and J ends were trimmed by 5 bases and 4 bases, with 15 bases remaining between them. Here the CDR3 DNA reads TGTGCCAGCAGTCCATGGGACATGGGCACTGAAGCTTTCTTT. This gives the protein CASSPWDMGTEAFF.